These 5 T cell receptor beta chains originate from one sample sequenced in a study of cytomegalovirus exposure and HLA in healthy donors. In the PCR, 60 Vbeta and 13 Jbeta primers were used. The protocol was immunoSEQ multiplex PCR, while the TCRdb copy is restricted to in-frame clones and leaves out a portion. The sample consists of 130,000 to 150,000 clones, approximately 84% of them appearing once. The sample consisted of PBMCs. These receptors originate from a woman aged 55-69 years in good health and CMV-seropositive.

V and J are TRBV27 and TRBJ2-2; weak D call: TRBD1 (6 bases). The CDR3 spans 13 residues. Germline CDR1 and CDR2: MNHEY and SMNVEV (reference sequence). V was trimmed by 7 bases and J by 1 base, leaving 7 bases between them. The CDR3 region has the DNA TGTGCCAGCACGGGACAGAACACCGGGGAGCTGTTTTTT. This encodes CASTGQNTGELFF.

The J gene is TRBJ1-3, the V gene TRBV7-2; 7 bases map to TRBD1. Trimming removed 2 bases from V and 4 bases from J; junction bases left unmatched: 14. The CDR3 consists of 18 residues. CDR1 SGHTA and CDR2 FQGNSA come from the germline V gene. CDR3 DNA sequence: TGTGCCAGCAGCTTAATGGGACAGCGGCTCGGTTCCGGAAACACCATATATTTT. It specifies CASSLMGQRLGSGNTIYF.

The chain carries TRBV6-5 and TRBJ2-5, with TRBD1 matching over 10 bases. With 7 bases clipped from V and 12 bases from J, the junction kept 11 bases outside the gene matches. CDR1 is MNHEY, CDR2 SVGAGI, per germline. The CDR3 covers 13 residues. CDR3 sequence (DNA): TGTGCCAGCACCCCCTCACCCGGGACAGGGGAGTACTTC. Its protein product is CASTPSPGTGEYF.

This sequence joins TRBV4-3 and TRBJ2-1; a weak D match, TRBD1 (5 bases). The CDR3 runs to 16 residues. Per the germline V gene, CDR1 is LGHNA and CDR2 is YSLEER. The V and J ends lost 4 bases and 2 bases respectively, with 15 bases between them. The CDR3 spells CASSRTSDKAYNEQFF. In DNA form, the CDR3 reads TGCGCCAGCAGCCGCACATCGGACAAAGCCTACAATGAGCAGTTCTTC.

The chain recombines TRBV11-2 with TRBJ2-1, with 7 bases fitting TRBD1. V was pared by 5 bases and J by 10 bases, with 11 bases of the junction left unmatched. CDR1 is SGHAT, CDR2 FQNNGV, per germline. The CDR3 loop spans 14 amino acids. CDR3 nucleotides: TGTGCCAGCAGCCTCGCAGGGGGTGTCTTCGAGCAGTTCTTC. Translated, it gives CASSLAGGVFEQFF.